One and the same sample provided the 22 T cell receptor beta chains below, sequenced in a study of shared clonotypes between healthy human individuals. Profiling relied on immunoSEQ multiplex PCR, and the TCRdb table lists in-frame clones only, not all of them. The table lists 2.3 million or so clones, roughly 93% of them singletons. Sequencing was carried out using naive CD4+ T cells from PBMCs. As for subset: CD45RA+ positively selected. These receptors came from a man between 18 and 35 years old in good health. Some clones in this sample may be carry-over from other donors' samples.

This clone was observed a handful of times. V gene TRBV6-5 combines with J gene TRBJ1-5; D might be TRBD1 (6 bases). Germline V gives CDR1 MNHEY, CDR2 SVGAGI. The CDR3 is made up of 15 amino acids. V was shortened by 6 bases and J by 3 bases, with 15 bases between the two germline ends. CDR3 bases: TGTGCCAGCAGCCTTGGACAGACAAACAATCAGCCCCAGCATTTT. Translating gives CASSLGQTNNQPQHF.

V and J are TRBV7-9 and TRBJ1-4; no reliable D call. CDR3 length: 14 residues. V shed 5 bases and J shed 7 bases, with 14 bases lying between them. Germline V CDR1 and CDR2: SEHNR, FQNEAQ (reference sequence). The CDR3 bases are TGTGCCAGCAGCCGGCAGGAGTGGGCTGAAAAACTGTTTTTT. Residues: CASSRQEWAEKLFF.

The chain uses TRBV6-1 and TRBJ1-2; 7 bases are shared with TRBD1. Per the germline V gene, CDR1 is MNHNS and CDR2 is SASEGT. This CDR3 has 11 amino acids. V lost 6 bases, J lost 7 bases, and 2 bases stayed unmatched. The CDR3 coding sequence is TGTGCCAGCAGAAGACAGGGTGGCTACACCTTC. This gives the protein CASRRQGGYTF.

CDR3 DNA: TGTGCCAGCAGCCCGACTAGCGGGGGCTACGAGCAGTACTTC. Its translation: CASSPTSGGYEQYF. This chain connects TRBV6-5 to TRBJ2-7, with 12 positions matching TRBD2. After removal of 6 bases from V and 3 bases from J, the junction contained 3 bases not matched to a gene. CDR1 MNHEY and CDR2 SVGAGI come from the germline V gene. The CDR3 loop spans 14 amino acids.

This rearrangement joins TRBV28 to TRBJ2-5; D assignment may be TRBD1 or TRBD2 (5 bases each). With 5 bases removed from V and 4 bases from J, the gap between germline ends came to 11 bases. This CDR3 contains 13 residues. Germline V gives CDR1 MDHEN, CDR2 SYDVKM. The CDR3 DNA reads TGTGCCAGCAGTCCTAGGGGACCAGAGACCCAGTACTTC. As protein: CASSPRGPETQYF.

This sequence joins TRBV25-1 and TRBJ1-6, with unresolved D. Germline values: CDR1 MGHDK, CDR2 SYGVNS. The ends were cut back, 2 bases at V and 0 bases at J, with 8 bases in the middle. The length of the CDR3 is 16 residues. The DNA for the CDR3 is TGTGCCAGCAGTGAAGGGTATAGCTCCTATAATTCACCCCTCCACTTT. Encoded protein: CASSEGYSSYNSPLHF.

Concerning this clone: Different DNA sequences within this sample yield the same CDR3. The chain combines TRBV5-1 with TRBJ2-3; 8 bases match TRBD2. V gave up 0 bases and J gave up 0 bases; unmatched junction bases: 3. The CDR3 covers 16 residues. CDR1 is SGHRS and CDR2 is YFSETQ in the germline V gene. Written as DNA, the CDR3 is TGCGCCAGCAGCTTGGCGGGAGGGCCGAGCACAGATACGCAGTATTTT. Its translation is CASSLAGGPSTDTQYF.

This chain links TRBV5-1 with TRBJ2-5; either TRBD1 or TRBD2 may supply D (5 bases each). Trimming removed 4 bases from V and 3 bases from J, with 16 bases in between. Germline V gene data show CDR1 as SGHRS and CDR2 as YFSETQ. This CDR3 comprises 15 residues. The CDR3 sequence is CASSLGTGSKETQYF. The CDR3 DNA reads TGCGCCAGCAGCCTAGGGACCGGCTCGAAAGAGACCCAGTACTTC.

This chain connects TRBV6-6 to TRBJ2-7, with TRBD1 identical over 10 bases. This CDR3 contains 14 residues. V lost 5 bases and J lost 2; bases outside the gene matches: 3. The germline V gene has CDR1 MNHNY and CDR2 SVGAGI (reference sequence). The CDR3 loop reads CASSPDRGPYEQYF. The CDR3 DNA reads TGTGCCAGCAGTCCTGACAGGGGGCCCTACGAGCAGTACTTC.

Comment on this clone: In the same sample, other DNA sequences code for this CDR3. The V gene is TRBV9, the J gene TRBJ2-5; TRBD1 matches 8 bases. V shed 0 bases, J shed 4 bases, and the junction held 8 bases outside the gene matches. This CDR3 is built from 16 residues. Germline V lookup: CDR1 SGDLS, CDR2 YYNGEE. The CDR3 DNA is TGTGCCAGCAGCGTAGGAGGAACAGGGGGGCGAGAGACCCAGTACTTC. Residues: CASSVGGTGGRETQYF.

The rearrangement links TRBV11-3 to TRBJ2-2; tentatively, D is TRBD1 or TRBD2 (5 bases each). Trimming pared 2 bases from V and 5 bases from J, leaving 15 bases between. CDR1 and CDR2 (germline): SGHNT, YENEEA. The CDR3 length is 16 residues. The CDR3: CASSLSMGPRTGELFF. The CDR3 coding sequence is TGTGCCAGCAGCTTAAGTATGGGACCCAGGACCGGGGAGCTGTTTTTT.

V is TRBV5-1 and J is TRBJ2-7; D gene uncertain. Germline V gene data show CDR1 as SGHRS and CDR2 as YFSETQ. The CDR3 length is 14 residues. V lost 0 bases to trimming and J lost 6 bases, with 13 bases between them. In DNA, the CDR3 is TGCGCCAGCAGCTTGGCTCCGTTCCCCGGCGAGCAGTACTTC. This translates into CASSLAPFPGEQYF. Full variable domain (outside the CDR3, taken from reference TRBV5-1 and TRBJ2-7): KAGVTQTPRYLIKTRGQQVTLSCSPISGHRSVSWYQQTPGQGLQFLFEYFSETQRNKGNFPGRFSGRQFSNSRSEMNVSTLELGDSALYLCASSLAPFPGEQYFGPGTRLTVT.

This sequence joins TRBV19 and TRBJ1-2, with D possibly matching TRBD1 (5 bases). V lost 8 bases and J lost 1, with 11 bases in between. This CDR3 spans 13 amino acids. The germline CDR1 and CDR2 sequences are LNHDA and SQIVND (reference sequence). CDR3 DNA: TGTGCCAGTGGATCCCAGGGTAACTATGGCTACACCTTC. Translated, it gives CASGSQGNYGYTF.

Remarks on this clone: This specimen includes other DNA sequences encoding the same CDR3. The chain carries TRBV18 and TRBJ2-2, with 7 positions matching TRBD1. This CDR3 spans 16 amino acids. Germline V gene sequence: CDR1 KGHSH, CDR2 LQKENI. Trimming at V came to 2 bases and at J to 0 bases, leaving 3 bases not matched to a gene. CDR3 nucleotide sequence: TGTGCCAGCTCACCAGACAGGGTACCGAACACCGGGGAGCTGTTTTTT. This codes for CASSPDRVPNTGELFF.

The chain links TRBV4-2 to TRBJ2-1, with 14 bases fitting TRBD2. The ends lost 1 base at V and 9 bases at J; junction bases unmatched: 17. The germline V gene has CDR1 LGHNA and CDR2 YNFKEQ. The length of the CDR3 is 20 residues. Written as DNA, the CDR3 is TGTGCCAGCAGCCAAGGCGGAACTTTAGGGACTAGCGGGAGATCAGGTGAGCAGTTCTTC. Protein: CASSQGGTLGTSGRSGEQFF.

The genes are TRBV5-1 and TRBJ2-3; a possible D gene is TRBD2 (6 bases). Per the germline V gene, CDR1 is SGHRS and CDR2 is YFSETQ. This CDR3 has 15 residues. The ends were cut back, 2 bases at V and 5 bases at J, with 15 bases in the middle. The DNA for the CDR3 is TGCGCCAGCAGCTTTAGCGGAGACGAGGTAGATACGCAGTATTTT. Translating it yields CASSFSGDEVDTQYF.

Written as DNA, the CDR3 is TGTGCCAGCAGTGGGGGGACAGCTGTGCCCCAGCATTTT. It specifies CASSGGTAVPQHF. This sequence joins TRBV6-1 and TRBJ1-5; 7 bases align to TRBD1. Germline assignment: CDR1 MNHNS and CDR2 SASEGT. The CDR3 has 13 amino acids. The V segment lost 4 bases and the J segment 9 bases; nucleotides outside the gene matches: 6.

V and J are TRBV21-1 and TRBJ1-2; TRBD1, as called in the table, went unchecked against the DNA. TRBV21-1 is labeled a pseudogene. This CDR3 has 16 amino acids. DNA of the CDR3: TGTGCCAGCAGCAAAGAGGGACACAGTATCGGGTATGGCTACACCTTC. It codes for CASSKEGHSIGYGYTF.

The chain is built from TRBV15 and TRBJ2-7, with 9 bases identical to TRBD1. Germline CDR1 is LNHNV and CDR2 is YYDKDF (reference sequence). The CDR3 spans 14 residues. J gave up 4 bases and V 5 bases, and 6 bases lay outside the gene matches. CDR3 DNA: TGTGCCACCAGCGCCCGGGACAGGGTTTACGAGCAGTACTTC. Translating gives CATSARDRVYEQYF.

J is TRBJ2-3 and V is TRBV29-1, with 7 bases aligning to TRBD1. Germline CDR1 and CDR2: SQVTM and ANQGSEA. The CDR3 runs to 14 residues. The V and J ends lost 2 bases and 4 bases, in that order; junction bases with no gene match: 6. CDR3 DNA: TGCAGCGTTGAAAACAGGGGCGGTGCAGATACGCAGTATTTT. Its translation: CSVENRGGADTQYF.

The chain links TRBV7-2 to TRBJ2-3; D unclear. Trimming left V 5 bases short and J 6 bases short, with 15 bases between. CDR3 size: 14 residues. Germline V gene sequence: CDR1 SGHTA, CDR2 FQGNSA. CDR3 in DNA: TGTGCCAGCAGCCCCTTATCTGGAGAGGATACGCAGTATTTT. It codes for CASSPLSGEDTQYF.

The chain links TRBV2 to TRBJ2-3, with a weak D call TRBD2 (5 bases). This CDR3 contains 14 residues. Trimming shortened V by 4 bases and J by 0 bases, and 8 bases separated the two germline ends. Germline lookup yields CDR1 SNHLY and CDR2 FYNNEI. CDR3 nucleotides: TGTGCCAGCAGTGCGTGGACTAGCACAGATACGCAGTATTTT. Its protein is CASSAWTSTDTQYF.